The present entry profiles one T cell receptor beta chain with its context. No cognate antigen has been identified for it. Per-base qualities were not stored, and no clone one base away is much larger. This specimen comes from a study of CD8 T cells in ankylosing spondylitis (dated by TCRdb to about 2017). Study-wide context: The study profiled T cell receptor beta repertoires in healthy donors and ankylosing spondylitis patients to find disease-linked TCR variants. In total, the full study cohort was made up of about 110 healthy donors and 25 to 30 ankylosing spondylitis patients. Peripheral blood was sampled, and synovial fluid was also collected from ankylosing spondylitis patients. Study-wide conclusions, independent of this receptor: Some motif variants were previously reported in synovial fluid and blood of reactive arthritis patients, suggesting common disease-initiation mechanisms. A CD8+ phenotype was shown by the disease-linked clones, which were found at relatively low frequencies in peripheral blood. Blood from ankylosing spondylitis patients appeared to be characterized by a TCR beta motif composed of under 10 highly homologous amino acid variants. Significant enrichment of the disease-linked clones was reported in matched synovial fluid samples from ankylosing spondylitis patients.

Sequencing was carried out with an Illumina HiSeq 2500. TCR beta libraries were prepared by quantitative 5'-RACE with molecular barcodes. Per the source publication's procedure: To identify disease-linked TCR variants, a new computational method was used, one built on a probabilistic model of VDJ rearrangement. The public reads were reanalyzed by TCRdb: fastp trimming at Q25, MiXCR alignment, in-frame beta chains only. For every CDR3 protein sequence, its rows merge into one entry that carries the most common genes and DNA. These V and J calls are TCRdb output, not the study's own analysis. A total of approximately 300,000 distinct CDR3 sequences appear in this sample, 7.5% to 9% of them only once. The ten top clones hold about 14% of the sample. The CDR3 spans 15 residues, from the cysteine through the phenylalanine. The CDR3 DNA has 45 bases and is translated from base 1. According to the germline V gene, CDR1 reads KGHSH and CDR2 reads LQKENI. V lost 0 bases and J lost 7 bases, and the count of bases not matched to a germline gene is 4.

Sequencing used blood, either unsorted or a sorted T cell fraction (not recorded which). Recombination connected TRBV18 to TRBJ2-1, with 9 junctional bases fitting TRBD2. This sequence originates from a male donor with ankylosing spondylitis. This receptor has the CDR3 CASSPPTSGPNEQFF. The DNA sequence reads TGTGCCAGCTCACCACCGACTAGCGGCCCAAATGAGCAGTTCTTC.